This TCR beta chain was captured in a study of blood T cells in healthy people across ages. Across the whole study: Through template switching, about one barcoded beta molecule was captured per two T cells, as measured in model experiments.

Study findings and constraints: Using unsorted PBMCs precluded a conclusive naive versus antigen-experienced comparison.

This CDR3 has 14 amino acids. V was pared by 5 bases and J by 2 bases, with 12 bases between. CDR1 is SGHAT and CDR2 is FQDESV in the germline V gene (reference sequence). Only a few counts were recorded for this clonotype. The antigen is unknown. A second 7 to 11 cycle PCR used barcoded and J-beta primers. TCRdb called the 5' RACE reads again in MiXCR, with one record for every CDR3 protein. The sample has 1.5 million to 2 million distinct CDR3 sequences, under 30% seen once. This chain connects TRBV11-1 to TRBJ1-2; no definite D call. The clonotype comes from a woman aged 25-40 years in good health. Material for sequencing was blood. This CDR3 reads CASSQHRGNYGYTF. Here the CDR3 DNA reads TGTGCCAGCAGCCAACACCGGGGAAACTATGGCTACACCTTC.